Below, 24 T cell receptor beta chains from the same sample are listed, as sequenced in a study of shared clonotypes between healthy human individuals. Data came from immunoSEQ multiplex PCR; TCRdb stores just in-frame clones and leaves some out. The data contain more than 850,000 clones, around 78% of them singletons. The sequenced sample consisted of memory CD4+ T cells from PBMCs. Subset noted: CD45RA-negative fraction. The receptors here all came from a young man in good health. Some clones in this sample may be carry-over from other donors' samples.

The J gene is TRBJ2-7, the V gene TRBV6-5; D might be TRBD1 (5 bases). The CDR3 runs to 15 residues. The V gene lost 6 bases and the J gene lost 4 bases, with 19 bases spanning the gap. Germline V gene sequence: CDR1 MNHEY, CDR2 SVGAGI. DNA of the CDR3: TGTGCCAGCAGCCGAAGACAGACGACCGATTACGAGCAGTACTTC. This codes for CASSRRQTTDYEQYF.

This clone was found a few times. The rearrangement links TRBV6-1 to TRBJ1-2; D is perhaps TRBD1 (5 bases). Germline V gives CDR1 MNHNS, CDR2 SASEGT. The CDR3 runs to 14 residues. The germline V and J ends were trimmed by 1 base and 4 bases, with 10 bases remaining between them. The DNA of the CDR3 is TGTGCCAGCAGTGAAGGGGGGACTCTCTATGGCTACACCTTC. Translation gives CASSEGGTLYGYTF.

This clone appeared once. This chain connects TRBV5-1 to TRBJ2-4; TRBD1 or TRBD2 may be the D gene (5 bases each). CDR3 length equals 15 residues. Germline V gene lookup returns CDR1 SGHRS and CDR2 YFSETQ. The V end was cut by 0 bases, the J end by 5 bases, with 12 bases between. CDR3 amino acids: CASSLAGLRENIQYF. In DNA, the CDR3 is TGCGCCAGCAGCTTGGCGGGGCTTAGGGAAAACATTCAGTACTTC.

J is TRBJ2-2 and V is TRBV2, with D possibly TRBD1 on 6 matching bases. Trimming removed 4 bases from V and 3 bases from J, with 9 bases in between. The CDR3 runs to 14 residues. Germline CDR1 SNHLY, CDR2 FYNNEI. The CDR3 DNA follows: TGTGCCAGCAGTGGAGGACAGTACACCGGGGAGCTGTTTTTT. Protein sequence: CASSGGQYTGELFF.

CDR3 protein: CAATGKRNTEAFF. Here the CDR3 DNA reads TGTGCCGCCACTGGTAAGCGGAACACTGAAGCTTTCTTT. The chain recombines TRBV2 with TRBJ1-1; D remains ambiguous. The CDR3 is 13 amino acids. Trimming stripped 11 bases from V and 1 base from J, with 14 bases between. Germline lookup yields CDR1 SNHLY and CDR2 FYNNEI.

This chain connects TRBV10-3 to TRBJ2-7; 11 bases match TRBD2. Germline V gene lookup returns CDR1 ENHRY and CDR2 SYGVKD. Unmatched junction bases numbered 6, after V lost 4 bases and J lost 4 bases. The CDR3 is 15 residues long. CDR3 sequence reads: CAISGAGTSGYEQYF. The CDR3 nucleotides read TGTGCCATCAGTGGAGCGGGGACTAGCGGATACGAGCAGTACTTC.

The gene calls are TRBV28 and TRBJ2-1; 8 bases match TRBD1. Trimming cost V 3 bases and J 5 bases; bases outside gene matches: 9. This CDR3 region has 16 residues. The germline V gene has CDR1 MDHEN and CDR2 SYDVKM. The CDR3 loop is CASSFSGTGVNNEQFF. The CDR3 DNA follows: TGTGCCAGCAGTTTTTCCGGGACAGGAGTAAACAATGAGCAGTTCTTC.

This chain uses TRBV7-9 with TRBJ1-3; a weak D match, TRBD1 (6 bases). Germline values: CDR1 SEHNR, CDR2 FQNEAQ (reference sequence). The CDR3 totals 15 residues. V gave up 0 bases and J gave up 3 bases, with 9 bases separating them. The CDR3 loop reads CASSLAGGNGNTIYF. CDR3 nucleotide sequence: TGTGCCAGCAGCTTAGCAGGGGGAAATGGAAACACCATATATTTT. Based on the CDR3 plus reference TRBV7-9 and TRBJ1-3, the full variable domain is DTGVSQNPRHKITKRGQNVTFRCDPISEHNRLYWYRQTLGQGPEFLTYFQNEAQLEKSRLLSDRFSAERPKGSFSTLEIQRTEQGDSAMYLCASSLAGGNGNTIYFGEGSWLTVV.

The V and J genes are TRBV7-2 and TRBJ2-5, with 7 positions matching TRBD2. The CDR3 extends over 16 amino acids. J was trimmed by 5 bases and V by 0 bases; bases with no gene match: 9. Germline V lookup: CDR1 SGHTA, CDR2 FQGNSA. CDR3 in DNA: TGTGCCAGCAGCTTAGCGGGGGGGGTGTCCATGGAGACCCAGTACTTC. This encodes CASSLAGGVSMETQYF.

This clone was seen a handful of times. This chain links TRBV9 with TRBJ1-4; D perhaps matches TRBD1 (5 bases). The CDR3 runs to 15 residues. V shed 0 bases and J shed 7 bases, with 13 bases lying between them. Germline V gene sequence: CDR1 SGDLS, CDR2 YYNGEE. CDR3 residues: CASSVDGGRGEKLFF. CDR3 DNA sequence: TGTGCCAGCAGCGTAGACGGGGGACGGGGTGAAAAACTGTTTTTT.

The V call is TRBV4-2, the J call TRBJ2-3; tentatively, D is TRBD2 (6 bases). Germline assignment: CDR1 LGHNA and CDR2 YNFKEQ. V lost 4 bases and J lost 4, with 15 bases in between. The CDR3 runs to 15 residues. In DNA form, the CDR3 reads TGTGCCAGCAGCCCCGGACTAACAGACGCAGATACGCAGTATTTT. This translates into CASSPGLTDADTQYF.

V usage is TRBV6-5 and J usage is TRBJ2-7, with TRBD1 identical over 7 bases. V shed 8 bases, J shed 5 bases, and the junction held 3 bases outside the gene matches. CDR3 size: 11 residues. Germline CDR1 MNHEY, CDR2 SVGAGI. The CDR3 nucleotides are TGTGCCAGCGACAGGGTCGACGAGCAGTACTTC. This translates into CASDRVDEQYF.

The genes are TRBV6-1 and TRBJ2-3; D is perhaps TRBD2 (6 bases). This CDR3 region has 14 residues. Germline CDR1 MNHNS, CDR2 SASEGT. With 5 bases removed from V and 2 bases from J, the gap between germline ends came to 11 bases. This CDR3 reads CASSSGLHTDTQYF. The CDR3, as DNA: TGTGCCAGCAGTTCGGGACTCCACACAGATACGCAGTATTTT.

The chain has TRBV5-4 and TRBJ2-1, with D maybe TRBD2 (6 bases). CDR1 SGHNT and CDR2 YYREEE come from the germline V gene (reference sequence). Trimming pared 10 bases from V and 9 bases from J, leaving 23 bases between. This CDR3 is 14 amino acids long. As DNA, the CDR3 is TGTGCCTCCGCGGAGTCTAGCGCCAAGGGTGAGCAGTTCTTC. Residues: CASAESSAKGEQFF.

The chain joins TRBV18 to TRBJ2-7; 7 bases line up with TRBD1. The CDR3 extends over 15 amino acids. V was pared by 6 bases and J by 3 bases, with 11 bases of the junction left unmatched. Germline values: CDR1 KGHSH, CDR2 LQKENI. This CDR3 reads CASSPPRAGGYEQYF. Here the CDR3 DNA reads TGTGCCAGCTCCCCCCCCCGGGCAGGGGGCTACGAGCAGTACTTC.

This clone was observed once. The V gene is TRBV4-2, the J gene TRBJ2-3; 9 bases line up with TRBD2. Per germline, CDR1 LGHNA and CDR2 YNFKEQ. The CDR3 has 17 amino acids. The V segment lost 4 bases and the J segment 1 base; nucleotides outside the gene matches: 9. The CDR3 bases are TGTGCCAGCAGCCCCCTATCGACTAGCGGAGGCACAGATACGCAGTATTTT. Translated: CASSPLSTSGGTDTQYF.

The chain uses TRBV2 and TRBJ1-2; perhaps TRBD1 as D (6 bases). V lost 6 bases and J 3 bases, leaving 14 bases between the germline ends. This CDR3 has 14 amino acids. Germline assignment: CDR1 SNHLY and CDR2 FYNNEI. The CDR3 DNA is TGTGCCAGCAGGCTACAGGGCCTGGACTATGGCTACACCTTC. This codes for CASRLQGLDYGYTF.

CDR3 sequence: CASSWGSNSLEQYF. The CDR3, as DNA: TGTGCCAGCAGTTGGGGGTCGAACTCCCTAGAGCAGTACTTC. This sequence joins TRBV2 and TRBJ2-7; either TRBD1 or TRBD2 may supply D (5 bases each). The germline CDR1 and CDR2 sequences are SNHLY and FYNNEI. CDR3 length equals 14 residues. V was shortened by 5 bases and J by 7 bases, with 18 bases between the two germline ends.

This chain uses TRBV7-7 with TRBJ2-3, with D possibly matching TRBD1 (6 bases). Trimming stripped 4 bases from V and 0 bases from J, with 11 bases between. CDR3 size: 15 residues. CDR1 is SSHAT, CDR2 FNYEAQ, per germline (reference sequence). The CDR3 reads CASSYGTSSTDTQYF. CDR3 sequence (DNA): TGTGCCAGCAGCTACGGGACATCTAGCACAGATACGCAGTATTTT.

The chain recombines TRBV29-1 with TRBJ2-7; 9 bases are a match to TRBD1. There are 13 residues in the CDR3. Germline lookup yields CDR1 SQVTM and CDR2 ANQGSEA. The ends lost 7 bases at V and 4 bases at J; junction bases unmatched: 8. The CDR3 spells CSASGQGKYEQYF. The CDR3 region has the DNA TGCAGCGCCTCGGGACAGGGAAAGTACGAGCAGTACTTC.

In this sample, this clone turned up once. The chain employs TRBV4-2 and TRBJ2-7, with D possibly being TRBD1 or TRBD2 (5 bases each). Trimming removed 4 bases from V and 2 bases from J, with 18 bases in between. CDR1 LGHNA and CDR2 YNFKEQ come from the germline V gene. This CDR3 region has 16 residues. CDR3 residues: CASSRALGTVAYEQYF. The CDR3 coding sequence is TGTGCCAGCAGCCGGGCCCTGGGGACGGTGGCCTACGAGCAGTACTTC.

The chain has TRBV5-8 and TRBJ1-5; no firm D call. With 0 bases removed from V and 3 bases from J, the gap between germline ends came to 1 base. This CDR3 contains 12 residues. Per the germline V gene, CDR1 is SGHTS and CDR2 is YDEGEE. The DNA for the CDR3 is TGTGCCAGCAGCTTGGTCAATCAGCCCCAGCATTTT. Translated: CASSLVNQPQHF.

This CDR3 reads CASSLASTDTQYF. In DNA, the CDR3 is TGTGCCAGCAGCTTGGCCAGCACAGATACGCAGTATTTT. This rearrangement joins TRBV5-8 to TRBJ2-3; D unresolved. CDR1 and CDR2 (germline): SGHTS, YDEGEE. This CDR3 spans 13 amino acids. The V and J ends lost 0 bases and 0 bases respectively, with 2 bases between them.

The chain recombines TRBV6-6 with TRBJ2-1; TRBD2 matches at 9 bases. J was trimmed by 4 bases and V by 2 bases; bases with no gene match: 0. This CDR3 is built from 14 residues. In germline, CDR1 is MNHNY, CDR2 SVGAGI (reference sequence). The CDR3: CASSYGLAYNEQFF. In DNA form, the CDR3 reads TGTGCCAGCAGTTACGGACTAGCGTACAATGAGCAGTTCTTC.